The present entry profiles one T cell receptor (beta chain) with its context. Its target is unknown. The length of the CDR3 is 15 residues. Trimming pared 1 base from V and 2 bases from J, leaving 12 bases between. Germline V gene sequence: CDR1 SGHRS, CDR2 YFSETQ. The treatment: oral pan-JAK inhibitor, 5-10 mg twice daily. Both peripheral blood and punch biopsies of lesional scalp skin were obtained from patients who had alopecia areata. Sorting separated CD4+ and CD8+ T cells out of PBMCs. This sample was included in a study of CD8+ T cells in alopecia areata. Sequencing used cDNA as its template, made by extracting RNA and reverse transcribing it. Measured with immunoSEQ multiplex PCR; TCRdb has only the in-frame clones, and not every one. The data contain a few hundred thousand clones, approximately 70% of them singletons. Points from the study as a whole: Unlike in mice, where it was clearer, TCR sharing across patients was less clear, possibly HLA-related. Administration of tofacitinib significantly diminished scalp clonality and expanded CD8+ clones within the top 100.

The input for sequencing was CD4+ T cells sorted from blood, taken around week 44, from a patient treated with tofacitinib. V and J are TRBV5-1 and TRBJ2-5, with D possibly matching TRBD1 (5 bases). The clonotype originates from a human donor with alopecia areata. The CDR3 loop reads CASSLLRDGQETQYF. The CDR3 nucleotides read TGCGCCAGCAGCTTGCTCAGGGATGGGCAAGAGACCCAGTACTTC.